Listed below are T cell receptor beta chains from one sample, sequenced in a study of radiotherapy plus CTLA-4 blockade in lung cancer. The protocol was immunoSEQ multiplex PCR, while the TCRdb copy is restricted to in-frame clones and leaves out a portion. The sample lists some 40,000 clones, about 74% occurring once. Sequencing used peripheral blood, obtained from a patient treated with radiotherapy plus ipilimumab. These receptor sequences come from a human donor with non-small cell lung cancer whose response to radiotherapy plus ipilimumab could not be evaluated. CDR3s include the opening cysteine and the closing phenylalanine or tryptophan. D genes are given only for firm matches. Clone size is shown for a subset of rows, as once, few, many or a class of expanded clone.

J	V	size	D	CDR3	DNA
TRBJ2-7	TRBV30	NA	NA	CAWSYTYEQYF	TGTGCCTGGAGTTACACATACGAGCAGTACTTC
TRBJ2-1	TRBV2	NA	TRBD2	CASRTSGRVNNEQFF	TGTGCCAGCAGGACTAGCGGGAGGGTTAACAATGAGCAGTTCTTC
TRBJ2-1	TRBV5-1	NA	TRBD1	CASSLREQGAGNEQFF	TGCGCCAGCAGCTTGAGGGAACAGGGGGCAGGCAATGAGCAGTTCTTC
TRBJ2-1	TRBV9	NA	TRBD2	CASSVGASGGEYNEQFF	TGTGCCAGCAGCGTAGGTGCTAGCGGGGGTGAGTACAATGAGCAGTTCTTC
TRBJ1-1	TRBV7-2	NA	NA	CASSFRVNTEAFF	TGTGCCAGCAGCTTCAGGGTGAACACTGAAGCTTTCTTT
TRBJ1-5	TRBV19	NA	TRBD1	CASLDRAYNQPQHF	TGTGCCAGCCTGGACAGGGCATATAATCAGCCCCAGCATTTT
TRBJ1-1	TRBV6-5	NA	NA	CASSYFQGNTEAFF	TGTGCCAGCAGTTACTTTCAGGGGAACACTGAAGCTTTCTTT
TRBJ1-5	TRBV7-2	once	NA	CASSRPGGVNQPQHF	TGTGCCAGCAGCCGCCCTGGCGGAGTCAATCAGCCCCAGCATTTT
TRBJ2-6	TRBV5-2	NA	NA	CASNPDWSTQSRANVLTF	TGTGCCAGCAACCCGGACTGGAGTACACAAAGTCGGGCCAACGTCCTGACTTTC
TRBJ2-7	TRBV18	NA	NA	CASSPGRGSSYEQYF	TGTGCCAGCTCACCGGGGCGAGGAAGCTCCTACGAGCAGTACTTC
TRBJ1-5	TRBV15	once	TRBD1	CATSDRQGPLSNQPQHF	TGTGCCACCAGCGACCGACAGGGGCCTCTTAGCAATCAGCCCCAGCATTTT
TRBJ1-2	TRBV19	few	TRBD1	CASSASPGTGGGKGYTF	TGTGCCAGTAGTGCCTCACCCGGGACAGGGGGCGGAAAGGGCTACACCTTC
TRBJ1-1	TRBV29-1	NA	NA	CSVGTTPGTEAFF	TGCAGCGTCGGGACTACTCCAGGCACTGAAGCTTTCTTT
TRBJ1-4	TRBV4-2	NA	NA	CASSPTGTPLATNEKLFF	TGTGCCAGCAGCCCCACCGGGACACCTCTTGCAACTAATGAAAAACTGTTTTTT
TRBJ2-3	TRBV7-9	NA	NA	CASSASAGRGVGTDTQYF	TGTGCCAGCAGCGCATCAGCGGGCCGGGGAGTGGGCACAGATACGCAGTATTTT
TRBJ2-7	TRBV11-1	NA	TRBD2	CASSLRRGVWFEQYF	TGTGCCAGCAGCTTAAGGCGGGGGGTCTGGTTCGAGCAGTACTTC
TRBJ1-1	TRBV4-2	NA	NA	CASSRKLGVNTEAFF	TGTGCCAGCAGCAGAAAGTTAGGGGTGAACACTGAAGCTTTCTTT
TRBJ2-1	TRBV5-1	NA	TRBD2	CASSLTSASPYNEQFF	TGCGCCAGCAGCTTGACTAGCGCCTCTCCTTACAATGAGCAGTTCTTC
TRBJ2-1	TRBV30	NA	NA	CAWSGTDNQLVRPSSSYNEQFF	TGTGCCTGGAGTGGGACTGATAATCAATTAGTCCGACCTTCCTCATCCTACAATGAGCAGTTCTTC
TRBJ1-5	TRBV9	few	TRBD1	CASSVQGGDQPQHF	TGTGCCAGCAGCGTACAGGGGGGAGATCAGCCCCAGCATTTT
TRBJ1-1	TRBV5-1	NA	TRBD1	CASSWMGQQTEAFF	TGCGCCAGCAGCTGGATGGGACAGCAGACTGAAGCTTTCTTT
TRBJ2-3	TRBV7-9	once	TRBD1	CADRAYRTDTQYF	TGTGCCGACAGGGCGTATCGCACAGATACGCAGTATTTT
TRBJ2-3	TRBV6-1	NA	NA	CASSEMAVDTQYF	TGTGCCAGCAGTGAGATGGCGGTAGATACGCAGTATTTT
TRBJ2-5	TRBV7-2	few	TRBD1	CASSLDRGETQYF	TGTGCCAGCAGCTTAGACAGGGGGGAGACCCAGTACTTC
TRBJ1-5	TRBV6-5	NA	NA	CASSTGYSNQPQHF	TGTGCCAGCAGCACAGGTTATAGCAATCAGCCCCAGCATTTT
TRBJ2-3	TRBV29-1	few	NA	CSVEYGGFTDTQYF	TGCAGCGTTGAATATGGCGGTTTCACAGATACGCAGTATTTT
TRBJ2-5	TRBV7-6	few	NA	CASSLWTGTQETQYF	TGTGCCAGCAGCTTATGGACGGGAACCCAAGAGACCCAGTACTTC
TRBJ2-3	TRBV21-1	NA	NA	CASSKGGGRTTDTQYF	TGTGCCAGCAGCAAGGGCGGCGGGAGAACGACAGATACGCAGTATTTT
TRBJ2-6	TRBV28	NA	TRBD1	CASSLTGVSSGANVLTF	TGTGCCAGCAGTTTGACAGGGGTTAGCTCTGGGGCCAACGTCCTGACTTTC
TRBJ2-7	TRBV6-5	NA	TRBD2	CASSSSGINEQYF	TGTGCCAGCTCTTCTAGCGGGATAAACGAGCAGTACTTC
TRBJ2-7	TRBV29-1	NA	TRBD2	CSVELADSYEQYF	TGCAGCGTCGAACTAGCGGACTCCTACGAGCAGTACTTC
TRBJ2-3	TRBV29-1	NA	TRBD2	CSAGGAMTSTDTQYF	TGCAGCGCGGGGGGAGCGATGACTAGCACAGATACGCAGTATTTT
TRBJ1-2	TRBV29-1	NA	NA	CSVERDSGYTF	TGCAGCGTTGAACGGGACTCGGGCTACACCTTC
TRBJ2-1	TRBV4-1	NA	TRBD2	CASSRGRDAIYEQFF	TGCGCCAGCAGCCGGGGGAGGGATGCGATATATGAGCAGTTCTTC
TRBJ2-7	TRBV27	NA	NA	CASSLKAHGGLLGTYEQYF	TGTGCCAGCAGTTTAAAGGCCCACGGGGGACTCCTTGGGACTTACGAGCAGTACTTC
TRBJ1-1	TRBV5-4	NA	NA	CASSFDRNTEAFF	TGTGCCAGCAGCTTCGACAGGAACACTGAAGCTTTCTTT
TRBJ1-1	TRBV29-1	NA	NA	CSAGPPGANTEAFF	TGCAGCGCGGGTCCCCCAGGGGCGAACACTGAAGCTTTCTTT
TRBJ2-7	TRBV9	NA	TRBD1	CASSVGGQVHEQYF	TGTGCCAGCAGCGTAGGGGGACAGGTCCACGAGCAGTACTTC
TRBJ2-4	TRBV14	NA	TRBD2	CASSLHGTSGSWAKNIQYF	TGTGCCAGCAGCCTCCACGGGACTAGCGGGAGCTGGGCCAAAAACATTCAGTACTTC
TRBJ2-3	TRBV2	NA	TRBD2	CASSGRSGSTDTQYF	TGTGCCAGCAGCGGGAGGAGCGGGAGCACAGATACGCAGTATTTT
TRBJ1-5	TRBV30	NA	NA	CAFGGASGNQPQHF	TGTGCTTTCGGGGGGGCCTCCGGCAATCAGCCCCAGCATTTT
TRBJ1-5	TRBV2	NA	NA	CASSPGALQPQHF	TGTGCCAGCAGTCCAGGGGCATTACAGCCCCAACATTTT
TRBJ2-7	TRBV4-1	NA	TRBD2	CASSLRTSGNSYEQYF	TGCGCCAGCAGCCTTCGGACTAGCGGGAACTCCTACGAGCAGTACTTC
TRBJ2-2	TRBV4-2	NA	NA	CASSQSGGSWSAGELFF	TGTGCCAGCAGCCAATCCGGGGGTAGCTGGTCCGCCGGGGAGCTGTTTTTT
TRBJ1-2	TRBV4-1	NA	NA	CASSRDSSNYGYTF	TGCGCCAGCAGCCGTGACAGTTCTAACTATGGCTACACCTTC
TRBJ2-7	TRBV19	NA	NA	CASSRGGMGSYEQYF	TGTGCCAGTAGCCGAGGGGGAATGGGGTCCTACGAGCAGTACTTC
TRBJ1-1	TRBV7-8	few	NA	CASSFLQGMNTEAFF	TGTGCCAGCAGCTTCTTACAGGGCATGAACACTGAAGCTTTCTTT
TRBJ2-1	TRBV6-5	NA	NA	CASSTGYNEQFF	TGTGCCAGCAGTACGGGATACAATGAGCAGTTCTTC
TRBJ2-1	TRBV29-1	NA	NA	CSVDAAGSYNEQFF	TGCAGCGTTGACGCGGCGGGCTCCTACAATGAGCAGTTCTTC
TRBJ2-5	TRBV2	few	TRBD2	CASSELAGKETQYF	TGTGCCAGCAGTGAGTTAGCGGGGAAAGAGACCCAGTACTTC
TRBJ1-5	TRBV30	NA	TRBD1	CAWSRQGDQPQHF	TGTGCCTGGAGTCGACAGGGGGATCAGCCCCAGCATTTT
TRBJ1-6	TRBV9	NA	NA	CASSAGLISSPLHF	TGTGCCAGCAGCGCGGGACTTATATCTTCACCCCTCCACTTT
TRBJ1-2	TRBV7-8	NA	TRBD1	CASSSGGSSNYGYTF	TGTGCCAGCAGCTCAGGGGGTTCCTCTAACTATGGCTACACCTTC
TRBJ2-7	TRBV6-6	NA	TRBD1	CASSYDRGEYYEQYF	TGTGCCAGCAGTTACGACAGGGGTGAATACTACGAGCAGTACTTC
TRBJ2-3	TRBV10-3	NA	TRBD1	CAISGGTGVPGDTQYF	TGTGCCATCAGTGGAGGGACAGGGGTTCCGGGAGATACGCAGTATTTT
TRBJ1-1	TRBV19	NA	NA	CASSGGGTEAFF	TGTGCCAGTTCTGGGGGGGGCACTGAAGCTTTCTTT
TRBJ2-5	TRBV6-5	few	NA	CASSYSVSTGETQYF	TGTGCCAGCAGTTACTCGGTCTCGACGGGGGAGACCCAGTACTTC